This TCR beta chain was identified during a study of T-cell reconstitution after alpha-beta-depleted transplantation in children. As it was prepared, the TCRbeta library received unique molecular identifiers. TCRdb reanalysed the PCR reads using MiXCR and keeps one entry per CDR3 protein. The profile shows around 200,000 distinct CDR3 sequences, about 6.4% of them singletons. V was trimmed by 4 bases and J by 9 bases, leaving 18 bases between them. The CDR3 consists of 15 residues. Germline CDR1 SGHAT, CDR2 FQDESV (reference sequence). This clonotype was counted a few times. The receptor was isolated from a human donor who donated a stem cell graft to a child with Wiskott-Aldrich syndrome. The chain joins TRBV11-1 to TRBJ2-2; D remains unclear. The starting material was PBMCs from the stem cell graft donor, obtained from the stem cell graft. DNA for the CDR3: TGTGCCAGCAGCTCGCCCCTACATTGGGGTAGGGAGCTGTTTTTT. Residues: CASSSPLHWGRELFF.